This T cell receptor beta chain comes out of a study of blood T cell repertoires in COVID-19 (dated by TCRdb to the early 2020s). The study in broad terms: Collaborator samples came from the United States, Italy and Spain and covered acute and convalescent phases of COVID-19. HLA class I and class II types, where available, came from metadata supplied by the sample provider rather than from assay-based typing. The samples were drawn from the first 160 participants of the ongoing ImmuneRACE study and from 1,254 subjects provided by 6 global collaborators. Subjects who had been exposed to COVID-19, were actively infected with it, or had recovered from it provided the deeply sampled blood TCRbeta repertoires that made up the dataset. The sample metadata nearly always contained a de-identified subject ID, COVID-19 status, age in years and sex. The repertoires were released in a freely available public database intended as a resource for research on the immune response to SARS-CoV-2. The prospective study material was composed of cDNA or gDNA derived from T cells, B-cell-depleted T cells, or PBMCs.

A distance of 14 bases separates the germline ends of V and J, which lose 4 bases and 6 bases respectively. The germline V gene (reference sequence) sets CDR1 to SGHKS and CDR2 to YYEKEE. The CDR3 contains 13 residues, cysteine and phenylalanine counted. This entry keeps only the CDR3 DNA: 39 bases, framed from base 1. Based on its abundance in the sample, this clone is hyperexpanded (1% or more). No cognate antigen has been identified for it. Base qualities are missing; no much larger clone stands one base away. TCRbeta CDR3 regions were amplified from genomic DNA using the immunoSEQ Assay, a bias-controlled multiplex PCR. In the paper's pipeline: Within the assay, amplification of reference gene primers was used to estimate how many nucleated cells each sample contained. Sequence reads were collapsed and filtered to measure the absolute abundance of every unique TCRbeta CDR3 rearrangement. Productive Simpson clonality was computed per sample as the square root of Simpson's diversity index over productive rearrangements. TCRdb obtained this table from immuneACCESS and retained in-frame rearrangements with V and J assigned. These tables miss some clones; where compared with another copy, unresolved V genes account for less than half of the shortfall, and the remainder is unexplained. V and J calls and clone size are copied from that table; D and trimming were computed from the DNA. This sample holds about 22,000 clones; 89% were observed only once. Roughly 25% of the sample is held by the ten biggest clonotypes.

The full study reports these points: The quantity of clinical and demographic metadata differed by source and by participant and was supplied without curation.

Whole blood was collected in K2EDTA tubes by collaborating institutions according to the institutions' own protocols. Collaborator samples were shipped for TCRbeta analysis as frozen whole blood, isolated PBMCs, or DNA extracted from either sample type. Input material: peripheral blood. This receptor was obtained from a human donor with active COVID-19. The donor label of this sample is uncertain. The V and J genes are TRBV5-5 and TRBJ2-7; the D gene is unclear. The DNA sequence is TGTGCCAGCAGCCCAGCGAGGTATGGCGAGCAGTACTTC. Its translation is CASSPARYGEQYF.